This T cell receptor (beta chain) was observed in a study of blood T cells in healthy people across ages. It was with a sample-barcoded 5' primer and a J-beta primer mix that a second PCR of about 7 to 12 cycles was run. Every single cDNA molecule received a tag from a template-switch adaptor with 12 random nucleotides. From the 5' RACE reads, TCRdb called clonotypes with MiXCR, one entry per CDR3 protein. The sample holds 600,000 to 850,000 distinct CDR3 sequences, about 25% seen once. Trimming removed 7 bases from V and 0 bases from J, with 13 bases in between. The length of the CDR3 is 15 residues. The germline CDR1 and CDR2 sequences are MNHEY and SMNVEV (reference sequence). The sample holds a few counts of this clonotype. Another study also made use of these data, one on T cells of mothers and their children. This second study notes: It was related mother-child pairs that showed slightly higher overlap than unrelated pairs, without reaching significance. No T cell clones of persistent microchimeric origin were detected.

The specimen sequenced was blood. The chain carries TRBV27 and TRBJ2-1; maybe TRBD1 (6 bases). The TCR sequence derives from a boy under 18 in good health. The CDR3 sequence is CASTTGTRSYNEQFF. The CDR3 DNA sequence: TGTGCCAGCACCACCGGGACACGCTCCTACAATGAGCAGTTCTTC.